The 32 T cell receptor beta chains listed next were all sequenced from one sample in a study of T-cell memory formation after mild COVID-19. TCRdb independently ran MiXCR on the 5' RACE reads; one entry per CDR3 protein. The sample contains 450,000 to 700,000 distinct CDR3 sequences, 15% to 20% of which appear only once. The material sequenced was PBMCs or a T cell subset sorted from them (not recorded which). These receptors all stem from an adult woman who had mild COVID-19 (a few samples of this study predate the infection). Cell type and time point are not known.

The J gene is TRBJ1-2, the V gene TRBV12-3 or TRBV12-4; the D is unclear. This CDR3 is built from 13 residues. The V end was cut by 3 bases, the J end by 4 bases, with 9 bases between. The CDR3 sequence: CASSFGPGYGYTF. The CDR3 nucleotides read TGTGCCAGCAGTTTTGGGCCAGGCTATGGCTACACCTTC.

This clonotype was observed a handful of times. The chain uses TRBV9 and TRBJ2-3; D is possibly TRBD2 (5 bases). The germline V and J ends were trimmed by 0 bases and 0 bases, with 17 bases remaining between them. The CDR3 runs 18 residues. Germline assignment: CDR1 SGDLS and CDR2 YYNGEE. Written as DNA, the CDR3 is TGTGCCAGCAGCGTAGACCCACCACCGGAGGACAGCACAGATACGCAGTATTTT. Protein product: CASSVDPPPEDSTDTQYF.

The rearrangement joins TRBV15 to TRBJ1-1; a possible D gene is TRBD1 (6 bases). V lost 5 bases to trimming and J lost 5 bases, with 24 bases between them. The CDR3 is 17 amino acids. CDR1 is LNHNV and CDR2 is YYDKDF in the germline V gene (reference sequence). The CDR3 spells CATSGRQSGGGRTEAFF. The CDR3 DNA follows: TGTGCCACCAGCGGAAGACAGTCCGGGGGGGGGCGGACTGAAGCTTTCTTT.

This rearrangement joins TRBV5-1 to TRBJ2-5, with D uncertain. The V and J ends lost 0 bases and 1 base respectively, with 10 bases between them. Germline V lookup: CDR1 SGHRS, CDR2 YFSETQ. The CDR3 loop spans 15 amino acids. The CDR3: CASSLAWGSQETQYF. DNA of the CDR3: TGCGCCAGCAGCTTGGCCTGGGGAAGCCAAGAGACCCAGTACTTC.

There are a few counts of this clonotype. For the CDR3, the DNA is TGTGCCAGCAGCCAATTTCGGGACACTGAAGCTTTCTTT. Amino acid sequence: CASSQFRDTEAFF. The J gene is TRBJ1-1, the V gene TRBV4-2; no clear D. The CDR3 spans 13 residues. V lost 2 bases, J lost 3 bases, and 7 bases lay in between. Germline V gene lookup returns CDR1 LGHNA and CDR2 YNFKEQ.

The table lists this clonotype with a few counts. The rearrangement uses TRBV5-6 and TRBJ1-2; perhaps TRBD1 as D (5 bases). CDR1 is SGHDT and CDR2 is YYEEEE in the germline V gene. V dropped 0 bases and J dropped 12 bases, with 18 bases sitting between them. The CDR3 consists of 14 residues. In nucleotides, the CDR3 is TGTGCCAGCAGCTTGGACAGGAGGATCGTCCAACACACCTTC. Its translation: CASSLDRRIVQHTF.

This clonotype occurred a few times. The chain combines TRBV20-1 with TRBJ2-3; D perhaps matches TRBD2 (6 bases). Trimming stripped 5 bases from V and 6 bases from J, with 21 bases between. This CDR3 has 15 amino acids. In germline, CDR1 is DFQATT, CDR2 SNEGSKA (reference sequence). The DNA for the CDR3 is TGCAGTGCTCCCCCTGGGGCGGGGATCTTCGATACGCAGTATTTT. Protein product: CSAPPGAGIFDTQYF.

The chain couples TRBV5-1 to TRBJ2-1; 11 nucleotides align to TRBD2. The germline CDR1 and CDR2 sequences are SGHRS and YFSETQ. Germline trimming cut 1 base from V and 8 bases from J; bases unmatched to any gene: 11. There are 17 residues in the CDR3. The CDR3 region has the DNA TGCGCCAGCAGCTTGTTAAGCCTAGCGGGGGGTGCTGATGAGCAGTTCTTC. It encodes CASSLLSLAGGADEQFF.

This clonotype was found a few times. This rearrangement joins TRBV9 to TRBJ2-3, with 7 bases matching TRBD2. V lost 4 bases to trimming and J lost 1 base; unmatched junction nucleotides: 9. CDR3 length equals 16 residues. The germline V gene encodes CDR1 SGDLS and CDR2 YYNGEE. CDR3 in DNA: TGTGCCAGCAGCTCTACTAGCGCCGCCGGCACAGATACGCAGTATTTT. Its protein product is CASSSTSAAGTDTQYF.

The chain links TRBV4-1 to TRBJ2-7, with 10 bases fitting TRBD2. The germline gives CDR1 MGHRA, CDR2 YSYEKL. The CDR3 has 15 amino acids. Germline trimming cut 4 bases from V and 4 bases from J; bases unmatched to any gene: 7. The CDR3 spells CASSPLLAGGYEQYF. The CDR3 region has the DNA TGCGCCAGCAGCCCGCTGTTAGCGGGGGGATACGAGCAGTACTTC.

This clonotype was observed a handful of times. The chain joins TRBV6-5 to TRBJ2-3, with D maybe TRBD2 (6 bases). The CDR3 sequence is 12 residues long. Trimming took off 8 bases at V and 5 bases at J, with 11 bases between the two ends. The germline CDR1 and CDR2 sequences are MNHEY and SVGAGI. The CDR3 is CASAIGRDTQYF. As DNA, the CDR3 is TGTGCCAGCGCGATCGGGAGAGATACGCAGTATTTT.

This clonotype was counted between two and nine times. The chain has TRBV7-9 and TRBJ1-2; tentative D call: TRBD1 (5 bases). The CDR3 contains 16 residues. Per germline, CDR1 SEHNR and CDR2 FQNEAQ (reference sequence). V was pared by 4 bases and J by 2 bases, with 17 bases between. The CDR3 sequence is CASSSTREGGNYGYTF. In DNA form, the CDR3 reads TGTGCCAGCAGCTCCACCAGGGAGGGAGGGAACTATGGCTACACCTTC.

CDR3 amino acids: CSARDGFVDEQFF. CDR3 sequence (DNA): TGCAGTGCTAGAGATGGGTTTGTGGATGAGCAGTTCTTC. The chain carries TRBV20-1 and TRBJ2-1; the D is unclear. This CDR3 has 13 residues. Between the trimmed V and J ends, which lost 0 bases and 8 bases, there was a span of 11 bases. CDR1 and CDR2 from the germline V gene are DFQATT and SNEGSKA (reference sequence).

The rearrangement joins TRBV4-2 to TRBJ2-1; 8 positions match TRBD2. V gave up 0 bases and J gave up 3 bases; unmatched junction bases: 4. Germline V gene lookup returns CDR1 LGHNA and CDR2 YNFKEQ. There are 16 residues in the CDR3. CDR3 nucleotide sequence: TGTGCCAGCAGCCAAGATGTAGCGGGAAACTACAATGAGCAGTTCTTC. Its protein product is CASSQDVAGNYNEQFF.

This clonotype was detected a few times. The chain carries TRBV29-1 and TRBJ2-7, with D possibly matching TRBD1 (6 bases). The CDR3 extends over 12 amino acids. The germline CDR1 and CDR2 sequences are SQVTM and ANQGSEA. The ends were cut back, 8 bases at V and 0 bases at J, with 11 bases in the middle. CDR3: CSNQGNSYEQYF. CDR3 coding DNA: TGCAGCAATCAGGGGAACTCCTACGAGCAGTACTTC.

This sequence joins TRBV29-1 and TRBJ2-5; D is undetermined. Trimming stripped 4 bases from V and 5 bases from J, with 8 bases between. The CDR3 extends over 11 amino acids. Germline V gene lookup returns CDR1 SQVTM and CDR2 ANQGSEA. The CDR3 region is CSVVFGETQYF. DNA of the CDR3: TGCAGCGTTGTCTTTGGGGAGACCCAGTACTTC.

The table lists this clonotype with a few counts. This chain links TRBV7-2 with TRBJ2-5; tentative D call: TRBD2 (5 bases). Trimming removed 5 bases from V and 6 bases from J, with 16 bases in between. The CDR3 sequence is 14 residues long. Germline CDR1 and CDR2: SGHTA and FQGNSA. CDR3 in amino acids: CASSIGPSGKTQYF. CDR3 bases: TGTGCCAGCAGCATAGGACCCAGCGGAAAGACCCAGTACTTC.

The chain employs TRBV5-1 and TRBJ2-1, with D possibly being TRBD2 (5 bases). Trimming shortened V by 1 base and J by 4 bases, and 9 bases separated the two germline ends. Per the germline V gene, CDR1 is SGHRS and CDR2 is YFSETQ. This CDR3 contains 14 residues. The CDR3 region is CASSLLLAYNEQFF. In nucleotides, the CDR3 is TGCGCCAGCAGCTTGCTTTTAGCGTACAATGAGCAGTTCTTC. Using reference TRBV5-1 and TRBJ2-1 for the parts outside the CDR3, the full variable domain is KAGVTQTPRYLIKTRGQQVTLSCSPISGHRSVSWYQQTPGQGLQFLFEYFSETQRNKGNFPGRFSGRQFSNSRSEMNVSTLELGDSALYLCASSLLLAYNEQFFGPGTRLTVL.

This sequence joins TRBV24-1 and TRBJ2-1, with 12 bases fitting TRBD1. The V gene's germline CDR1 is KGHDR and CDR2 SFDVKD. The CDR3 has 14 residues. Trimming took 7 bases from V and 7 from J; bases not matched to a gene: 4. Here the CDR3 reads CATRGQGAINEQFF. The CDR3 region has the DNA TGTGCCACCAGGGGACAGGGGGCGATAAATGAGCAGTTCTTC.

The V call is TRBV5-1, the J call TRBJ1-3; D possibly corresponds to TRBD1 (5 bases). V was cut by 9 bases and J by 0 bases, with 22 bases left in between. Germline V gene lookup returns CDR1 SGHRS and CDR2 YFSETQ. The CDR3 has 17 amino acids. This chain's CDR3 is CATRISPDTHSGNTIYF. The CDR3, as DNA: TGCGCCACCCGGATTTCCCCGGACACTCACTCTGGAAACACCATATATTTT.

The V call is TRBV5-5, the J call TRBJ2-2; D not resolved. Germline CDR1 SGHKS, CDR2 YYEKEE (reference sequence). The CDR3 length is 16 residues. Trimming shortened V by 1 base and J by 0 bases, and 10 bases separated the two germline ends. The CDR3 loop is CASSLSAGPNTGELFF. The DNA of the CDR3 is TGTGCCAGCAGCTTGTCGGCCGGGCCGAACACCGGGGAGCTGTTTTTT.

The chain carries TRBV19 and TRBJ2-3, with D hard to call. V lost 3 bases and J 4 bases, leaving 8 bases between the germline ends. The CDR3 has 13 amino acids. The germline gives CDR1 LNHDA, CDR2 SQIVND (reference sequence). For the CDR3, the DNA is TGTGCCAGTAGTATTATTGGGCCAGATACGCAGTATTTT. It specifies CASSIIGPDTQYF.

This clonotype was recorded a few times. The rearrangement links TRBV12-3 or TRBV12-4 to TRBJ1-6, with D unresolved. V lost 3 bases, J lost 7 bases, and 4 bases lay in between. The CDR3 runs to 12 residues. The chain's CDR3 is CASSFGNSPLHF. The CDR3 DNA follows: TGTGCCAGCAGTTTCGGGAATTCACCCCTCCACTTT.

This clonotype was detected only a few times. The chain has TRBV6-5 and TRBJ2-5; 7 bases match TRBD1. V lost 0 bases, J lost 5 bases, and 6 bases stayed unmatched. Germline V gene data show CDR1 as MNHEY and CDR2 as SVGAGI. This CDR3 contains 15 residues. DNA of the CDR3: TGTGCCAGCAGTTACTCTGACAGGGACGGTGAGACCCAGTACTTC. Protein sequence: CASSYSDRDGETQYF.

This clonotype was seen a few times. V is TRBV19 and J is TRBJ1-5; 7 bases map to TRBD1. The CDR3 length is 15 residues. Germline-derived CDR1 and CDR2 are LNHDA and SQIVND (reference sequence). J lost 6 bases, V lost 6 bases, and 11 bases had no gene match. CDR3 nucleotides: TGTGCCAGTAGCGTGACAGGGAGTGGAGGTCAGCCCCAGCATTTT. As protein: CASSVTGSGGQPQHF.

The sample holds a few counts of this clonotype. V and J are TRBV6-1 and TRBJ1-1, with D perhaps matching TRBD1 (6 bases). The germline V gene has CDR1 MNHNS and CDR2 SASEGT. The V gene lost 8 bases and the J gene lost 1 base, with 11 bases spanning the gap. CDR3 length equals 13 residues. Written as DNA, the CDR3 is TGTGCCAGCCTCAGGGGTGGGAACACTGAAGCTTTCTTT. As protein: CASLRGGNTEAFF.

This chain links TRBV4-1 with TRBJ2-5, with 10 bases lining up with TRBD2. Germline CDR1 is MGHRA and CDR2 is YSYEKL. The CDR3 has 17 residues. With 0 bases clipped from V and 5 bases from J, the junction kept 9 bases outside the gene matches. CDR3 nucleotides: TGCGCCAGCAGCCAAGATAGCTCTGGGACTAGCGTGGAGACCCAGTACTTC. Protein sequence: CASSQDSSGTSVETQYF.

The V and J genes are TRBV10-3 and TRBJ2-1; 8 nucleotides match TRBD2. In germline, CDR1 is ENHRY, CDR2 SYGVKD. The junction had 8 bases not matched to a gene; V was cut back by 3 bases and J by 4 bases. The length of the CDR3 is 16 residues. Written as DNA, the CDR3 is TGTGCCATCAGTGACGCAAGCGGCGGGAGGTACAATGAGCAGTTCTTC. Protein sequence: CAISDASGGRYNEQFF.

The chain has TRBV2 and TRBJ1-5; TRBD1 matches at 10 bases. There are 15 residues in the CDR3. CDR1 is SNHLY and CDR2 is FYNNEI in the germline V gene. V shed 10 bases and J 2 bases; nucleotides not matched to a gene: 8. CDR3 sequence reads: CATTRGTGGNQPQHF. CDR3 nucleotide sequence: TGTGCCACCACTAGGGGGACAGGGGGCAATCAGCCCCAGCATTTT.

The chain uses TRBV6-2 or TRBV6-3 and TRBJ2-7, with 15 bases lining up with TRBD2. V lost 4 bases and J lost 2; bases outside the gene matches: 6. Germline CDR1 is MNHEY and CDR2 is SVGEGT. The CDR3 loop spans 17 amino acids. The CDR3: CASSSRTSGGVTYEQYF. The CDR3 DNA reads TGTGCCAGCAGTTCGAGGACTAGCGGGGGGGTAACCTACGAGCAGTACTTC.

This clonotype was detected many times. The chain links TRBV7-9 to TRBJ1-1; D may be TRBD1 (6 bases). V lost 4 bases to trimming and J lost 1 base, with 28 bases between them. Germline CDR1 SEHNR, CDR2 FQNEAQ (reference sequence). The CDR3 runs to 20 residues. The CDR3 sequence: CASSSLIRERPGHWNTEAFF. Here the CDR3 DNA reads TGTGCCAGCAGCTCTCTTATTCGGGAAAGACCGGGACACTGGAACACTGAAGCTTTCTTT.

The chain combines TRBV7-2 with TRBJ2-1; TRBD1 matches 11 bases. With 2 bases clipped from V and 8 bases from J, the junction kept 8 bases outside the gene matches. This CDR3 region has 16 residues. In germline, CDR1 is SGHTA, CDR2 FQGNSA. This CDR3 reads CASSLLRTGGFDEQFF. In DNA, the CDR3 is TGTGCCAGCAGCTTATTGAGGACAGGGGGCTTCGATGAGCAGTTCTTC. Filled out from reference TRBV7-2 and TRBJ2-1, the complete variable domain reads GAGVSQSPSNKVTEKGKDVELRCDPISGHTALYWYRQSLGQGLEFLIYFQGNSAPDKSGLPSDRFSAERTGGSVSTLTIQRTQQEDSAVYLCASSLLRTGGFDEQFFGPGTRLTVL.